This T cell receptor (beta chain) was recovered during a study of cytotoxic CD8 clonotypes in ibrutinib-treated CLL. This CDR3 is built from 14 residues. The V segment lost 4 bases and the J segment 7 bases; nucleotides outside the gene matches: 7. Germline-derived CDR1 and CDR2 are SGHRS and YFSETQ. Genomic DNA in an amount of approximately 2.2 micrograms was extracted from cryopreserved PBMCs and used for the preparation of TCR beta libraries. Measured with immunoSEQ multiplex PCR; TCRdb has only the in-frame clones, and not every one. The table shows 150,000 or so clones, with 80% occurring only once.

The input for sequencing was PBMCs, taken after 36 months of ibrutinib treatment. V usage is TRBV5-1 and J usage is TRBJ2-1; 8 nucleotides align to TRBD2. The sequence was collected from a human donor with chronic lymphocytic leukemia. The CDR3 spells CASSPGLVRNEQFF. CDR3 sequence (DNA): TGCGCCAGCAGCCCGGGACTAGTGAGAAATGAGCAGTTCTTC. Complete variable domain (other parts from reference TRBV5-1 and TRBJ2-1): KAGVTQTPRYLIKTRGQQVTLSCSPISGHRSVSWYQQTPGQGLQFLFEYFSETQRNKGNFPGRFSGRQFSNSRSEMNVSTLELGDSALYLCASSPGLVRNEQFFGPGTRLTVL.